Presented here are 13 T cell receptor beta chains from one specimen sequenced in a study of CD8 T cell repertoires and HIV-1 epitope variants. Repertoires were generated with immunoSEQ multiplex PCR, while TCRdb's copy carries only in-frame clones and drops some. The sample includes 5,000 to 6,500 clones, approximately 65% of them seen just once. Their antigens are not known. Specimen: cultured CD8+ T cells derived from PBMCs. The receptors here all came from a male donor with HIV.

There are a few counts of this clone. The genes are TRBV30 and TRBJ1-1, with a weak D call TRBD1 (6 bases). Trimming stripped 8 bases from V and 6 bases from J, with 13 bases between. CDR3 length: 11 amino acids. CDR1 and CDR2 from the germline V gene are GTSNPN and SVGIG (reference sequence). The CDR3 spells CAGGPGPEAFF. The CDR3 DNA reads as TGTGCCGGGGGCCCCGGGCCTGAAGCTTTCTTT.

The CDR3 spells CASSPRRGSMNTEAFF. The CDR3 region has the DNA TGTGCCAGCAGCCCGCGCAGGGGCTCTATGAACACTGAAGCTTTCTTT. J is TRBJ1-1 and V is TRBV28, with D perhaps matching TRBD1 (6 bases). Trimming removed 6 bases from V and 0 bases from J, with 17 bases in between. Germline CDR1 MDHEN, CDR2 SYDVKM. The CDR3 loop spans 16 amino acids.

The CDR3 sequence: CASSEFQGQDTGELFF. CDR3 sequence (DNA): TGTGCCAGCAGTGAGTTTCAGGGGCAGGACACCGGGGAGCTGTTTTTT. The rearrangement links TRBV2 to TRBJ2-2, with D perhaps TRBD1 (6 bases). Trimming left V 3 bases short and J 3 bases short, with 14 bases between. The CDR3 loop spans 16 amino acids. Germline values: CDR1 SNHLY, CDR2 FYNNEI.

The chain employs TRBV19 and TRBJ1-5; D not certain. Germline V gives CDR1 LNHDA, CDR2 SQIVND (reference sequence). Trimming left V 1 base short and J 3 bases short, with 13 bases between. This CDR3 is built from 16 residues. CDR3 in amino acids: CASSIVPVQINQPQHF. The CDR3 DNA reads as TGTGCCAGTAGTATAGTGCCCGTCCAAATCAATCAGCCCCAGCATTTT.

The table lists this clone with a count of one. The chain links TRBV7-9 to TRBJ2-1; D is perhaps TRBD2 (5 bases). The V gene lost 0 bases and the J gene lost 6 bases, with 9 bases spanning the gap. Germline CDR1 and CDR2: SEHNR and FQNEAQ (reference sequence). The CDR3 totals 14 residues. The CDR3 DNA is TGTGCCAGCAGCTTAGCTGGGAGCTCCAATGAGCAGTTCTTC. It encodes CASSLAGSSNEQFF.

The DNA for the CDR3 is TGTGCCAGCAGCTTGGGACAGGGAGCGTACGAGCAGTACTTC. This gives the protein CASSLGQGAYEQYF. The V and J genes are TRBV7-6 and TRBJ2-7, with 9 nucleotides matching TRBD1. This CDR3 spans 14 amino acids. Germline V gene lookup returns CDR1 SGHVS and CDR2 FNYEAQ. V was pared by 3 bases and J by 4 bases, with 4 bases of the junction left unmatched.

The CDR3 loop reads CASSLTGGYEQYF. The CDR3 nucleotides read TGTGCCAGCAGCTTAACAGGGGGGTACGAGCAGTACTTC. The chain joins TRBV7-6 to TRBJ2-7, with 8 bases matching TRBD1. This CDR3 has 13 amino acids. The germline V gene encodes CDR1 SGHVS and CDR2 FNYEAQ. Trimming cost V 2 bases and J 4 bases; bases outside gene matches: 1.

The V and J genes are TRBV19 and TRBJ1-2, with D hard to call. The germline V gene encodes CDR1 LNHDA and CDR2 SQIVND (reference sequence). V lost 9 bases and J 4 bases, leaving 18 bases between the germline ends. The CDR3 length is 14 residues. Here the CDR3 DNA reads TGTGCCAGGAACTCCCGCGGGATTCTCTATGGCTACACCTTC. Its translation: CARNSRGILYGYTF.

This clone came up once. The CDR3, as DNA: TGCAGCGTTGAGAGTAATGGCTACACCTTC. The encoded protein is CSVESNGYTF. The genes are TRBV29-1 and TRBJ1-2, with D hard to call. The V and J ends lost 3 bases and 6 bases respectively, with 5 bases between them. Looked up from germline, CDR1 is SQVTM and CDR2 is ANQGSEA. This CDR3 contains 10 residues.

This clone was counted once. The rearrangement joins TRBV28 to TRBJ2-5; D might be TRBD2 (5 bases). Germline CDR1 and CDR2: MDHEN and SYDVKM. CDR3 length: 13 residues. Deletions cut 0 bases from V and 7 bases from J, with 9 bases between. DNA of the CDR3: TGTGCCAGCAGTTTATGGGTAGAGGGGACCCAGTACTTC. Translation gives CASSLWVEGTQYF.

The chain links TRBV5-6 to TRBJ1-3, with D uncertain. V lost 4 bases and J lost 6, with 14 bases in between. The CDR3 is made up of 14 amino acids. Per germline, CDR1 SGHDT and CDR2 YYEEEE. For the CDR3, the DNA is TGTGCCAGCAGCCCCCGGGCAGGACTAAACACCATATATTTT. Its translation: CASSPRAGLNTIYF.

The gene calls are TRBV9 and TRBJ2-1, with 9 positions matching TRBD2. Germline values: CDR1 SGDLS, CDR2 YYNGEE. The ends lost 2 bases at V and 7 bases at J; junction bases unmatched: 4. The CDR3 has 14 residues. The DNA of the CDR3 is TGTGCCAGCAGCGTGCGGGGGGGATTTAATGAGCAGTTCTTC. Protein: CASSVRGGFNEQFF.

The CDR3 protein is CASSEDRWETQYF. In DNA form, the CDR3 reads TGTGCCAGCAGCGAAGATAGGTGGGAGACCCAGTACTTC. The rearrangement joins TRBV7-8 to TRBJ2-5; unclear D gene. The germline gives CDR1 SGHVS, CDR2 FQNEAQ. V was trimmed by 5 bases and J by 5 bases, leaving 12 bases between them. The CDR3 is 13 residues long.